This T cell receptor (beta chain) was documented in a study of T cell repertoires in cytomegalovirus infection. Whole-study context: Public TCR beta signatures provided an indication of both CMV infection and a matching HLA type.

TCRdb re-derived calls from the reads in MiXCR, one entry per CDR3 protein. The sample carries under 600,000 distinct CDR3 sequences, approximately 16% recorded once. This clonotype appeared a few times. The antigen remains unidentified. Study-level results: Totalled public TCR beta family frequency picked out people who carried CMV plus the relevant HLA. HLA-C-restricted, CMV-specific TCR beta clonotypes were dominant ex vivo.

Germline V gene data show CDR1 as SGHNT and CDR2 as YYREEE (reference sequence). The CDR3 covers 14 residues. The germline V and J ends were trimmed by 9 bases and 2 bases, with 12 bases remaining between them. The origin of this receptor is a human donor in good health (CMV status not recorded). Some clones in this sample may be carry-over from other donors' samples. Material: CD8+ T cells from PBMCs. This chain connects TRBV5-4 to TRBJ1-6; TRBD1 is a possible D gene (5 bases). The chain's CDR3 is CATGGRPYNSPLHF. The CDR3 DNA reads TGTGCCACGGGGGGGAGACCCTATAATTCACCCCTCCACTTT.